This record covers a single TCR beta chain. The data were taken from a study of blood T cell repertoires in COVID-19. About the research overall: Some COVID-19 samples were acute and others convalescent; all came from the United States, Italy and Spain. T cells, B-cell-depleted T cells, or PBMCs provided the cDNA or gDNA that served as material.

Authors' methods: Using reference gene primer amplification, nucleated cell counts were estimated. Assay used: immunoSEQ multiplex PCR; TCRdb lists only in-frame clones, some missing. The V and J calls and the clone size are those of that table, but D and trimming were determined from the DNA. The sample lists 40,000 or so clones, about nine tenths occurring once. Sequenced input: peripheral blood. The receptor's source is a man aged 45-65 years with active COVID-19.

The CDR3 DNA follows: TGTGCCAGCAGCTTCGGACTAGGAAGGACCGGGGAGCTGTTTTTT. Translating gives CASSFGLGRTGELFF. The V and J genes are TRBV11-2 and TRBJ2-2, with 7 bases identical to TRBD2. The V gene's germline CDR1 is SGHAT and CDR2 FQNNGV. The ends lost 3 bases at V and 5 bases at J; junction bases unmatched: 6. The CDR3 length is 15 residues. The variable domain in full, with the rest retrieved from reference TRBV11-2 and TRBJ2-2, is EAGVAQSPRYKIIEKRQSVAFWCNPISGHATLYWYQQILGQGPKLLIQFQNNGVVDDSQLPKDRFSAERLKGVDSTLKIQPAKLEDSAVYLCASSFGLGRTGELFFGEGSRLTVL.